The following is a T cell receptor (beta chain) sequence with its context. Its antigen is not known. This record belongs to a study of blood T cells in healthy people across ages. General study findings and limits: While age rose, TCR beta diversity per million T cells dropped in a roughly linear way.

Germline V gene sequence: CDR1 WNHNN, CDR2 SYGVQD (reference sequence). There are 11 residues in the CDR3. PCR was performed a second time for about 7 to 12 cycles using a sample-barcoded 5' primer and a J-beta primer mix. MiXCR, applied by TCRdb to the 5' RACE reads, yields one record per CDR3 protein. The sample has about 1.4 million distinct CDR3 sequences, approximately 59% seen once; the top ten hold 6.5% to 8.5%. The chain couples TRBV10-1 to TRBJ2-7, with a weak D call TRBD1 (5 bases). The J call may not be correct, given that the DNA end is closer to TRBJ2-5. The TCR sequence derives from a man aged 18-30 years in good health. Sequencing was performed on blood. CDR3 sequence (DNA): TGCGCCAGCAGTGAAGGGGCGACCCAGTACTTC. Its translation: CASSEGATQYF.